The entry below describes one T cell receptor beta chain. The antigen remains undetermined. These data come from a study of T cell responses to AZD1222 COVID-19 vaccine. Repertoires were generated with immunoSEQ multiplex PCR, while TCRdb's copy carries only in-frame clones and drops some. The table shows 65,000 to 75,000 clones, with approximately 80% occurring only once. The ends lost 2 bases at V and 8 bases at J; junction bases unmatched: 12. The CDR3 contains 16 residues. Whole-study results and caveats: Only six or seven AZD1222 recipients tested seropositive at baseline. Spike regions recognized by vaccine-associated CD4 TCRs spanned the protein, led by 160-218 and 743-854.

Here the sequenced sample was peripheral blood, taken on day 0 of AZD1222 vaccination. The chain carries TRBV23-1 and TRBJ2-1, with 7 positions matching TRBD1. Being an ORF, TRBV23-1 has a function that is uncertain. The clonotype was recovered from an adult in good health. The CDR3 here is CASSQKRTGRWDEQFF. Written as DNA, the CDR3 is TGCGCCAGCAGTCAAAAAAGGACAGGACGGTGGGATGAGCAGTTCTTC.